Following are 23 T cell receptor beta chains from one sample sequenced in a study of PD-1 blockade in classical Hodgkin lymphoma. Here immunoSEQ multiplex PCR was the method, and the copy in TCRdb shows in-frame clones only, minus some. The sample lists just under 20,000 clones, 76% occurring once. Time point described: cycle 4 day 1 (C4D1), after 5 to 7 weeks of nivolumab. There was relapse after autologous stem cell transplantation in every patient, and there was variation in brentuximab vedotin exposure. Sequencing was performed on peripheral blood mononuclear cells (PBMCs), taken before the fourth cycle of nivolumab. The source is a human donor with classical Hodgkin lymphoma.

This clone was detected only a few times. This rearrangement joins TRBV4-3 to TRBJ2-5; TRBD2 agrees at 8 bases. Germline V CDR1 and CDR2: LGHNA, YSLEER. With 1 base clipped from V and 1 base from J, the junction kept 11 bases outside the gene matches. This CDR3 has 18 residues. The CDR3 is CASSQVLSGVPSQETQYF. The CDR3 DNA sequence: TGCGCCAGCAGCCAAGTTCTTAGCGGGGTCCCTTCCCAAGAGACCCAGTACTTC.

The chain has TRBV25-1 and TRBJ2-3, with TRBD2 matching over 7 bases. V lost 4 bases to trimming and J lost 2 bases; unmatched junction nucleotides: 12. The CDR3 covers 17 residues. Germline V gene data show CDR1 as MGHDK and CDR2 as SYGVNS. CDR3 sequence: CASSAGGLTTTTDTQYF. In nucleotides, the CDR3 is TGTGCCAGCAGTGCGGGAGGACTCACCACCACCACAGATACGCAGTATTTT.

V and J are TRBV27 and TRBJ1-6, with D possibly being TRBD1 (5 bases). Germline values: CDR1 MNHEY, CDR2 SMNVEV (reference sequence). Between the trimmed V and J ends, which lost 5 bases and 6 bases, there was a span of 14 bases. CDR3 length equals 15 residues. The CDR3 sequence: CASSPLGGGNSPLHF. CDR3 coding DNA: TGTGCCAGCAGTCCCCTGGGGGGGGGTAATTCACCCCTCCACTTT.

CDR3 nucleotide sequence: TGTGCCGCCGGGAACAACAATGAGCAGTTCTTC. This sequence encodes CAAGNNNEQFF. The J gene is TRBJ2-1, the V gene TRBV6-1, with D possibly TRBD2 on 5 matching bases. Germline values: CDR1 MNHNS, CDR2 SASEGT. There are 11 residues in the CDR3. Trimming took 11 bases from V and 5 from J, leaving 10 bases between them.

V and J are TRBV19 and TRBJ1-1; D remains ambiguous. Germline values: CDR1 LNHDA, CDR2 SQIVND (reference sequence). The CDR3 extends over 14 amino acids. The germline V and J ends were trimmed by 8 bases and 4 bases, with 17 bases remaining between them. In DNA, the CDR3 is TGTGCCAGTTCGAATTGGGAGACGATCACTGAAGCTTTCTTT. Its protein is CASSNWETITEAFF.

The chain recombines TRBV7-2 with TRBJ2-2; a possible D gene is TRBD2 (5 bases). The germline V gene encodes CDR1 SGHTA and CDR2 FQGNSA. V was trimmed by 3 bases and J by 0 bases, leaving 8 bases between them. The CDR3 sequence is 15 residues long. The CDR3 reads CASSFEGANTGELFF. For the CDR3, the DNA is TGTGCCAGCAGCTTTGAGGGTGCGAACACCGGGGAGCTGTTTTTT.

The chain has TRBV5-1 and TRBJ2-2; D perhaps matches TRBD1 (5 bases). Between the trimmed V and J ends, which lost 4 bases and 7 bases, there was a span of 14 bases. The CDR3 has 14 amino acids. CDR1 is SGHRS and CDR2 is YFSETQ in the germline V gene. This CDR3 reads CASSALQANGELFF. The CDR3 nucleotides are TGCGCCAGCAGCGCGCTACAGGCGAACGGGGAGCTGTTTTTT.

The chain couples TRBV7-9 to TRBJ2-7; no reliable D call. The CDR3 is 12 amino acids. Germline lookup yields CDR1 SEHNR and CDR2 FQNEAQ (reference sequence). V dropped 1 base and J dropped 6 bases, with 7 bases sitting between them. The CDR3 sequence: CASSLVLGEQYF. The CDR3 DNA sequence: TGTGCCAGCAGCTTAGTATTGGGCGAGCAGTACTTC.

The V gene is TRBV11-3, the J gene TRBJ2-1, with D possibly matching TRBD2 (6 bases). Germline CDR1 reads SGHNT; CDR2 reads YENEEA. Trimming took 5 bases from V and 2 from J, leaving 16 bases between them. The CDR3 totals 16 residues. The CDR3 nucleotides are TGTGCCAGCAGCCCCTCCGGGACTCGCCCCTACAATGAGCAGTTCTTC. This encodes CASSPSGTRPYNEQFF.

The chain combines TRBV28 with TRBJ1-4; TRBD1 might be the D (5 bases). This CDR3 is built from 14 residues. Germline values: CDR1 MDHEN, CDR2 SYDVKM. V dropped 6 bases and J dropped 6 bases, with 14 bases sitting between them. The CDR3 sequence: CASRLTGGDEKLFF. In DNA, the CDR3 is TGTGCCAGCAGACTAACCGGGGGGGATGAAAAACTGTTTTTT.

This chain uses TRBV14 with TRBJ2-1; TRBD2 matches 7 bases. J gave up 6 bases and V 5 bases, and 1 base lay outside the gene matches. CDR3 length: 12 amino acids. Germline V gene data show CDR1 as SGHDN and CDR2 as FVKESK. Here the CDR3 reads CASSWTSNEQFF. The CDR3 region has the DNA TGTGCCAGCAGCTGGACTAGCAATGAGCAGTTCTTC.

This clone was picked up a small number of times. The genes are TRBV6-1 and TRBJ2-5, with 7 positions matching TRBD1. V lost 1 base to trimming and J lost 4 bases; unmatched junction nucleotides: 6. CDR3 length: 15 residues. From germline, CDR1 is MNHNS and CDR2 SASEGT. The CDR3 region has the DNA TGTGCCAGCAGTGAAGTCTGGACAGGAGGAGAGACCCAGTACTTC. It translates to CASSEVWTGGETQYF.

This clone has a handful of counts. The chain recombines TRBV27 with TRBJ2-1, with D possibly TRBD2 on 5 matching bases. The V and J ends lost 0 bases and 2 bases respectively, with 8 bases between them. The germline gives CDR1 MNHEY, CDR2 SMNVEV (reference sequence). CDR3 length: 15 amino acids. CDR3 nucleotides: TGTGCCAGCAGTTTATCCTCGGGGACCTACAATGAGCAGTTCTTC. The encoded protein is CASSLSSGTYNEQFF.

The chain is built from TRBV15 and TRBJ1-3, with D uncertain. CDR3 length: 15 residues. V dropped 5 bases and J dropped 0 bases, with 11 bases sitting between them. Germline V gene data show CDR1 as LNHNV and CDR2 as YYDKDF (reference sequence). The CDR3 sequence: CATSPTRSSGNTIYF. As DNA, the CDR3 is TGTGCCACCAGCCCCACCAGGAGCTCTGGAAACACCATATATTTT. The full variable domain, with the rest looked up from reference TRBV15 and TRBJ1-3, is DAMVIQNPRYQVTQFGKPVTLSCSQTLNHNVMYWYQQKSSQAPKLLFHYYDKDFNNEADTPDNFQSRRPNTSFCFLDIRSPGLGDTAMYLCATSPTRSSGNTIYFGEGSWLTVV.

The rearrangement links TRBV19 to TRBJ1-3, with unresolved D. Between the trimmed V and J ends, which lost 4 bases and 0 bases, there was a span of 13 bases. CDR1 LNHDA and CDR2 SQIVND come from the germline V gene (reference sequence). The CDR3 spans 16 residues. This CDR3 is CASSTLGGRSGNTIYF. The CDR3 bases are TGTGCCAGTAGTACCCTTGGCGGCCGCTCTGGAAACACCATATATTTT.

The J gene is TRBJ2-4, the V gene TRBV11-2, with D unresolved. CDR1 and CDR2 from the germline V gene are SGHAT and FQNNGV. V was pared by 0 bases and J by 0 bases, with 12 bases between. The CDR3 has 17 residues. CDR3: CASSLDVISVAKNIQYF. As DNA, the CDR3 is TGTGCCAGCAGCTTAGATGTCATATCGGTAGCCAAAAACATTCAGTACTTC.

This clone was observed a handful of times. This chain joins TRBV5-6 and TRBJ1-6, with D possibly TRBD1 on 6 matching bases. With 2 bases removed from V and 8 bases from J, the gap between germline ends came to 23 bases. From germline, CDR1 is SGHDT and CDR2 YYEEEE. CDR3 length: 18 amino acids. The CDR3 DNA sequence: TGTGCCAGCAGCTTAGCGGGGGCCCTAAAAACGGGTTATTCACCCCTCCACTTT. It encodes CASSLAGALKTGYSPLHF.

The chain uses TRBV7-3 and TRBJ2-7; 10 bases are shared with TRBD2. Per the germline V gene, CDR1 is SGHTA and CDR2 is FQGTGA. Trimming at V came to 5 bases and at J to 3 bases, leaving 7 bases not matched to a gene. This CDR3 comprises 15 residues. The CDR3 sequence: CASSRTSGNLYEQYF. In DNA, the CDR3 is TGTGCCAGCAGCCGCACTAGCGGGAATCTCTACGAGCAGTACTTC.

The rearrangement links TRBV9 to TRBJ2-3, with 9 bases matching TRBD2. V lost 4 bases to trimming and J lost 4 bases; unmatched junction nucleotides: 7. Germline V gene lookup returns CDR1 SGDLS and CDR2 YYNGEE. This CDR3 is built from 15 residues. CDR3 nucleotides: TGTGCCAGCAGCTCCGCTAGCGGGATCTCAGATACGCAGTATTTT. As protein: CASSSASGISDTQYF.

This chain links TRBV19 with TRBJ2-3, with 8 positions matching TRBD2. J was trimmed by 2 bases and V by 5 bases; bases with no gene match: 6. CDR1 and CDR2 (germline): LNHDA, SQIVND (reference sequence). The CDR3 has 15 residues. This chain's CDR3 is CASSSVAGFTDTQYF. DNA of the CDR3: TGTGCCAGTAGTTCAGTAGCGGGATTCACAGATACGCAGTATTTT.

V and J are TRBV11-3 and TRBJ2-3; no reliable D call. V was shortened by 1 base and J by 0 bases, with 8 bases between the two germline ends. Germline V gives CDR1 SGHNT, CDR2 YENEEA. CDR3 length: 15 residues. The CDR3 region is CASSLGQTSTDTQYF. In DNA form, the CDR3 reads TGTGCCAGCAGCTTAGGTCAGACTAGCACAGATACGCAGTATTTT. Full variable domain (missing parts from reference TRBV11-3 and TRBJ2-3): EAGVVQSPRYKIIEKKQPVAFWCNPISGHNTLYWYLQNLGQGPELLIRYENEEAVDDSQLPKDRFSAERLKGVDSTLKIQPAELGDSAVYLCASSLGQTSTDTQYFGPGTRLTVL.

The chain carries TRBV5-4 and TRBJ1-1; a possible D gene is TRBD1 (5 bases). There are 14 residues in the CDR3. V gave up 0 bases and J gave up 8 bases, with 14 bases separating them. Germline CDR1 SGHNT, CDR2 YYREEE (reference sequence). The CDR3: CASSLDQWGDEAFF. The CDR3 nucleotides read TGTGCCAGCAGCTTGGATCAGTGGGGGGACGAAGCTTTCTTT.

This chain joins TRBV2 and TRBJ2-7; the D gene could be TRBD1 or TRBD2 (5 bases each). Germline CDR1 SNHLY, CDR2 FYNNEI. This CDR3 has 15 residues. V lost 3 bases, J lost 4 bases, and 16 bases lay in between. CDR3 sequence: CASSELGRLTYEQYF. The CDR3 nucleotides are TGTGCCAGCAGTGAGCTGGGGCGACTAACTTACGAGCAGTACTTC.